The 21 T cell receptor beta chains presented below share a single source sample, sequenced in a study of blood T cell repertoires in COVID-19. Sequencing used immunoSEQ multiplex PCR; TCRdb keeps in-frame clones, though not all of them. This table holds 250,000 to 400,000 clones, about 90% found once. Sequenced input: peripheral blood. These receptors all come from a woman younger than 45 with COVID-19, enrolled during active disease.

The rearrangement uses TRBV5-1 and TRBJ1-1; D may be TRBD1 (6 bases). Germline V CDR1 and CDR2: SGHRS, YFSETQ. The CDR3 contains 13 residues. The V gene lost 4 bases and the J gene lost 8 bases, with 15 bases spanning the gap. This CDR3 is CASSAGQFVEAFF. The CDR3 nucleotides are TGCGCCAGCAGCGCCGGACAGTTCGTGGAAGCTTTCTTT. The full variable domain, in which reference TRBV5-1 and TRBJ1-1 provide the parts outside the CDR3, is KAGVTQTPRYLIKTRGQQVTLSCSPISGHRSVSWYQQTPGQGLQFLFEYFSETQRNKGNFPGRFSGRQFSNSRSEMNVSTLELGDSALYLCASSAGQFVEAFFGQGTRLTVV.

The genes are TRBV29-1 and TRBJ1-1; 7 bases align to TRBD1. The CDR3 runs to 12 residues. The trim removed 3 bases at V and 6 bases at J, leaving 4 bases unmatched. From germline, CDR1 is SQVTM and CDR2 ANQGSEA. The CDR3 spells CSVDDRVSEAFF. CDR3 nucleotide sequence: TGCAGCGTTGATGACAGGGTCTCTGAAGCTTTCTTT. The full variable domain, its missing parts supplied by reference TRBV29-1 and TRBJ1-1, is SAVISQKPSRDICQRGTSLTIQCQVDSQVTMMFWYRQQPGQSLTLIATANQGSEATYESGFVIDKFPISRPNLTFSTLTVSNMSPEDSSIYLCSVDDRVSEAFFGQGTRLTVV.

This sequence joins TRBV7-3 and TRBJ2-1; a weak D match, TRBD1 (6 bases). V dropped 5 bases and J dropped 3 bases, with 14 bases sitting between them. This CDR3 contains 15 residues. Germline V gene lookup returns CDR1 SGHTA and CDR2 FQGTGA. DNA of the CDR3: TGTGCCAGCAGCACGACAGGTAATAACTACAATGAGCAGTTCTTC. Protein sequence: CASSTTGNNYNEQFF.

The chain recombines TRBV5-1 with TRBJ2-2; the match to TRBD1 covers 8 bases. The V and J ends lost 4 bases and 4 bases, in that order; junction bases with no gene match: 3. Germline CDR1 reads SGHRS; CDR2 reads YFSETQ. The CDR3 has 14 amino acids. CDR3 sequence: CASSVGQATGELFF. Written as DNA, the CDR3 is TGCGCCAGCAGCGTGGGACAGGCCACCGGGGAGCTGTTTTTT.

The rearrangement joins TRBV15 to TRBJ1-4, with a tentative D call TRBD1 (6 bases). Germline V CDR1 and CDR2: LNHNV, YYDKDF (reference sequence). V was cut by 9 bases and J by 7 bases, with 15 bases left in between. The CDR3 length is 13 residues. CDR3: CATTTGRGEKLFF. The CDR3 bases are TGTGCCACTACGACAGGACGGGGTGAAAAACTGTTTTTT.

This clone showed up just once. The J gene is TRBJ2-3, the V gene TRBV18; 11 bases match TRBD1. CDR3 length equals 17 residues. Unmatched junction bases numbered 8, after V lost 2 bases and J lost 4 bases. Germline V gives CDR1 KGHSH, CDR2 LQKENI. The CDR3 DNA is TGTGCCAGCTCACCATTCCGGACAGGGGGCGCGTCAGATACGCAGTATTTT. Amino acid sequence: CASSPFRTGGASDTQYF.

The chain uses TRBV10-2 and TRBJ2-7, with TRBD2 matching 11 bases. The germline CDR1 and CDR2 sequences are WSHSY and SAAADI. After removal of 2 bases from V and 4 bases from J, the junction contained 4 bases not matched to a gene. The CDR3 contains 15 residues. The chain's CDR3 is CASSEPGTSGYEQYF. The CDR3, as DNA: TGCGCCAGCAGTGAGCCCGGGACTAGCGGATACGAGCAGTACTTC.

This rearrangement joins TRBV6-5 to TRBJ2-3; the match to TRBD2 covers 7 bases. V lost 6 bases to trimming and J lost 0 bases; unmatched junction nucleotides: 3. CDR1 is MNHEY, CDR2 SVGAGI, per germline. This CDR3 has 14 amino acids. The DNA for the CDR3 is TGTGCCAGCAGACCGGGACTAAGCACAGATACGCAGTATTTT. Translation gives CASRPGLSTDTQYF.

This clone was observed a few times. The chain employs TRBV7-9 and TRBJ1-1; the match to TRBD1 covers 8 bases. The length of the CDR3 is 17 residues. Germline V gene data show CDR1 as SEHNR and CDR2 as FQNEAQ (reference sequence). J was trimmed by 4 bases and V by 1 base; bases with no gene match: 11. CDR3 sequence (DNA): TGTGCCAGCAGCTTAGGTTCAGGGGGCATTTTGATCACTGAAGCTTTCTTT. This encodes CASSLGSGGILITEAFF.

The chain links TRBV28 to TRBJ2-6, with a possible D match to TRBD2 (5 bases). The CDR3 has 14 amino acids. The germline V and J ends were trimmed by 10 bases and 2 bases, with 12 bases remaining between them. The germline CDR1 and CDR2 sequences are MDHEN and SYDVKM. The CDR3 DNA follows: TGTGCCACTCCCGGGGTACCTGGGGCCAACGTCCTGACTTTC. Its translation is CATPGVPGANVLTF. The full variable domain, with the rest looked up from reference TRBV28 and TRBJ2-6, is DVKVTQSSRYLVKRTGEKVFLECVQDMDHENMFWYRQDPGLGLRLIYFSYDVKMKEKGDIPEGYSVSREKKERFSLILESASTNQTSMYLCATPGVPGANVLTFGAGSRLTVL.

The chain recombines TRBV9 with TRBJ1-4, with D maybe TRBD1 (5 bases). V lost 0 bases and J lost 4, with 13 bases in between. CDR1 and CDR2 from the germline V gene are SGDLS and YYNGEE. The CDR3 sequence is 16 residues long. DNA for the CDR3: TGTGCCAGCAGCGTAGCCCCAGGACACTATAATGAAAAACTGTTTTTT. Its protein product is CASSVAPGHYNEKLFF.

Only one count was recorded for this clone. The V and J genes are TRBV30 and TRBJ1-1; TRBD1 matches at 7 bases. Germline CDR1 and CDR2: GTSNPN and SVGIG (reference sequence). The CDR3 length is 15 residues. The ends lost 4 bases at V and 0 bases at J; junction bases unmatched: 8. CDR3 DNA sequence: TGTGCCTGGAATGGGGGGACAGAGATGAACACTGAAGCTTTCTTT. Translation: CAWNGGTEMNTEAFF.

The chain joins TRBV5-6 to TRBJ2-1, with a tentative D call TRBD1 (5 bases). Trimming took off 0 bases at V and 3 bases at J, with 16 bases between the two ends. Germline V CDR1 and CDR2: SGHDT, YYEEEE. This CDR3 is 17 amino acids long. CDR3 DNA sequence: TGTGCCAGCAGCTTGGTGGCGGACACAGCCTTCTACAATGAGCAGTTCTTC. This gives the protein CASSLVADTAFYNEQFF.

The chain uses TRBV6-4 and TRBJ1-1, with 9 bases that match TRBD1. J lost 1 base, V lost 2 bases, and 2 bases had no gene match. Per the germline V gene, CDR1 is MRHNA and CDR2 is SNTAGT. The CDR3 runs 15 residues. CDR3 in DNA: TGTGCCAGCAGTGACCCGACAGGGGGGAACACTGAAGCTTTCTTT. It translates to CASSDPTGGNTEAFF.

The V gene is TRBV11-1, the J gene TRBJ2-3, with D tentatively TRBD2 (6 bases). Germline CDR1 and CDR2: SGHAT and FQDESV (reference sequence). Trimming stripped 3 bases from V and 0 bases from J, with 13 bases between. There are 16 residues in the CDR3. CDR3 nucleotide sequence: TGTGCCAGCAGCTTGGGGAAGGGAGGAAGCACAGATACGCAGTATTTT. As protein: CASSLGKGGSTDTQYF.

The chain uses TRBV3-1 (or the pseudogene TRBV3-2) and TRBJ2-7; 8 bases are shared with TRBD2. Unmatched junction bases numbered 7, after V lost 4 bases and J lost 2 bases. Germline values: CDR1 LGHDT, CDR2 YNNKEL (reference sequence). The CDR3 runs 15 residues. Here the CDR3 reads CASSPSAGGTYEQYF. CDR3 sequence (DNA): TGTGCCAGCAGCCCTTCGGCGGGAGGCACCTACGAGCAGTACTTC.

The V and J genes are TRBV28 and TRBJ1-2, with 9 bases identical to TRBD1. After removal of 8 bases from V and 4 bases from J, the junction contained 5 bases not matched to a gene. Germline V gene sequence: CDR1 MDHEN, CDR2 SYDVKM. CDR3 length: 13 residues. CDR3 sequence (DNA): TGTGCCAGCCACAGGGGGCGAGTCTATGGCTACACCTTC. Translation gives CASHRGRVYGYTF.

The genes are TRBV5-5 and TRBJ1-1; D uncertain. Between the trimmed V and J ends, which lost 1 base and 5 bases, there was a span of 6 bases. The germline V gene encodes CDR1 SGHKS and CDR2 YYEKEE (reference sequence). The CDR3 contains 12 residues. In DNA form, the CDR3 reads TGTGCCAGCAGCTTGTTAGTAACTGAAGCTTTCTTT. As protein: CASSLLVTEAFF.

V usage is TRBV7-3 and J usage is TRBJ2-1; TRBD1 matches at 8 bases. The germline V gene has CDR1 SGHTA and CDR2 FQGTGA. V trimming: 5 bases; J trimming: 4 bases; junction bases outside the gene matches: 10. This CDR3 has 16 amino acids. The CDR3, as DNA: TGTGCCAGCAGCCTAGCCGGCGACAGGGGTTACAATGAGCAGTTCTTC. Translating gives CASSLAGDRGYNEQFF.

V gene TRBV28 combines with J gene TRBJ1-2; 7 positions match TRBD1. Germline trimming cut 8 bases from V and 2 bases from J; bases unmatched to any gene: 5. CDR3 length: 13 amino acids. Looked up from germline, CDR1 is MDHEN and CDR2 is SYDVKM. The CDR3 nucleotides are TGTGCCAGCCGATTGACAGGGAACTATGGCTACACCTTC. As protein: CASRLTGNYGYTF.

A single count supports this clone. The chain employs TRBV5-1 and TRBJ1-2, with 9 bases lining up with TRBD1. Per the germline V gene, CDR1 is SGHRS and CDR2 is YFSETQ. The CDR3 loop spans 16 amino acids. The J segment lost 1 base and the V segment lost 1 base, leaving 5 bases of the junction unmatched. The CDR3, as DNA: TGCGCCAGCAGCTTGAATCCGGGACAGGGTAACTATGGCTACACCTTC. Encoded protein: CASSLNPGQGNYGYTF.